A selection of T cell receptor beta chains follows, all from one sample in a study of T cell changes during pregnancy in multiple sclerosis. Only in-frame clones appear in the TCRdb table, and some are missing; sequencing was by immunoSEQ multiplex PCR. Of tens of thousands of clones listed, approximately 92% are singletons. The source was peripheral blood, collected in the second trimester of pregnancy. These receptors were collected from a female donor in good health, enrolled as a control in a pregnancy study. The CDR3 runs from the conserved cysteine through the conserved F or W. A D gene is named only where the DNA matches it firmly. The size field is filled for only some rows; it gives once, few, many or a size class.

>TRBJ1-3|17|.|TRBV5-4|.
TGTGCCAGCAGCCCCATGACGGAAGGGGTCTCTGGAAACACCATATATTTT
CASSPMTEGVSGNTIYF
>TRBJ2-5|14|TRBD2|TRBV5-1|few
TGCGCCAGCAGCTTGGGACTAGCGGGCGAGACCCAGTACTTC
CASSLGLAGETQYF
>TRBJ2-7|14|TRBD1|TRBV6-5|once
TGTGCCAGCAGTAAAGACAGGGGGGCCTACGAGCAGTACTTC
CASSKDRGAYEQYF
>TRBJ2-5|12|.|TRBV2|.
TGTGCCAGCACCCGACTTGGGGAGACCCAGTACTTC
CASTRLGETQYF
>TRBJ1-6|13|.|TRBV5-5|.
TGTGCCAGCTCGGGGACTAGCGTATCCCCCCTCCACTTT
CASSGTSVSPLHF
>TRBJ1-1|12|.|TRBV14|few
TGTGCCAGCAGCTCAGGGAACACTGAAGCTTTCTTT
CASSSGNTEAFF
>TRBJ1-2|15|TRBD1|TRBV4-1|.
TGCGCCAGCAGCCGGCCACAGGGGCCCCTTGGGGGCTACACCTTC
CASSRPQGPLGGYTF
>TRBJ1-5|14|TRBD1|TRBV6-5|.
TGTGCCAGCAGGCCGGGACAGGGCAATCAGCCCCAGCATTTT
CASRPGQGNQPQHF
>TRBJ1-2|15|.|TRBV27|.
TGTGCCAGCAGTCCCCGGTCGGGGGCTAACTATGGCTACACCTTC
CASSPRSGANYGYTF
>TRBJ1-1|14|TRBD1|TRBV19|.
TGTGCCAGTAGTATGAGGGGGCGCAACACTGAAGCTTTCTTT
CASSMRGRNTEAFF
>TRBJ1-1|15|TRBD1|TRBV27|once
TGTGCCAGCAGTCCGGAGACAGGGCGCGACACTGAAGCTTTCTTT
CASSPETGRDTEAFF
>TRBJ2-1|16|TRBD2|TRBV5-1|once
TGCGCCAGCAGCTTCACTAGCGGGGGATCCTACAATGAGCAGTTCTTC
CASSFTSGGSYNEQFF
>TRBJ2-7|13|.|TRBV6-6|.
TGTGCCAGCAAACAAACTCAGGGGGGCGAGCAGTACTTC
CASKQTQGGEQYF
>TRBJ2-5|14|TRBD2|TRBV6-5|.
TGTGCCAGCAGTACGGGACTAGCCCAAGAGACCCAGTACTTC
CASSTGLAQETQYF
>TRBJ1-1|13|TRBD1|TRBV7-9|.
TGTGCCAGCAGCCAGACAGGGTACACTGAAGCTTTCTTT
CASSQTGYTEAFF
>TRBJ2-7|15|.|TRBV7-2|once
TGTGCCAGCAGCGATCCGGGACTTGGGCTCTACGAGCAGTACTTC
CASSDPGLGLYEQYF
>TRBJ2-2|16|TRBD1|TRBV5-4|.
TGTGCCAGCAACCCCGGACAGGAACGGAACACCGGGGAGCTGTTTTTT
CASNPGQERNTGELFF
>TRBJ1-3|15|.|TRBV4-1|.
TGCGCCAGCAGCCAATTATGGGGGGCTGGAAACACCATATATTTT
CASSQLWGAGNTIYF
>TRBJ2-4|15|TRBD1|TRBV5-5|.
TGTGCCAGCAGCTCGGTGGGACAGAAGATTGACATTCAGTACTTC
CASSSVGQKIDIQYF
>TRBJ2-3|17|TRBD2|TRBV13|.
TGTGCCAGCAGCTTAGCCTGGACTAGCGGGGTGACAGATACGCAGTATTTT
CASSLAWTSGVTDTQYF
>TRBJ2-3|13|.|TRBV18|.
TGTGCCAGCTCACCCGAGCTAGCCGATACGCAGTATTTT
CASSPELADTQYF
>TRBJ2-3|14|.|TRBV5-6|.
TGTGCCAGCAGCTTAGTGGGGGGGCTGGATACGCAGTATTTT
CASSLVGGLDTQYF
>TRBJ2-3|14|.|TRBV5-4|.
TGTGCCAGCAGCTTGGTCTCGGTCACAGATACGCAGTATTTT
CASSLVSVTDTQYF
>TRBJ2-2|15|.|TRBV14|.
TGTGCCAGCAGCCGGTGGGGGGCGAACACCGGGGAGCTGTTTTTT
CASSRWGANTGELFF
>TRBJ2-7|15|.|TRBV27|.
TGTGCCAGCAGAGGGAGATCCGGGGAAAACTACGAGCAGTACTTC
CASRGRSGENYEQYF
>TRBJ2-5|15|TRBD1|TRBV5-5|.
TGTGCCAGCAGCTTCCTTGGACAGGCCGAAGAGACCCAGTACTTC
CASSFLGQAEETQYF
>TRBJ2-1|15|.|TRBV30|.
TGTGCCTGGAGGGGCGGGGACTCCTCCTACAATGAGCAGTTCTTC
CAWRGGDSSYNEQFF
>TRBJ2-7|15|.|TRBV14|.
TGTGCCAGCAGCCAAATTGGTTGGGGGCGGTACGAGCAGTACTTC
CASSQIGWGRYEQYF
>TRBJ1-4|17|TRBD1|TRBV7-8|.
TGTGCCAGCAGCTTAAGGGGGGCCCGGGGACAGGGTGAAAAACTGTTTTTT
CASSLRGARGQGEKLFF
>TRBJ2-1|15|TRBD1|TRBV7-6|.
TGTGCCAGCAGCCAGGGACAGGGGGTTTACAATGAGCAGTTCTTC
CASSQGQGVYNEQFF
>TRBJ2-2|15|.|TRBV15|.
TGTGCCACCAGCAGAGGCGGGGTCGACACCGGGGAGCTGTTTTTT
CATSRGGVDTGELFF
>TRBJ1-2|13|.|TRBV2|.
TGTGCCAGCAGTGAAACGAGACTCTATGGCTACACCTTC
CASSETRLYGYTF